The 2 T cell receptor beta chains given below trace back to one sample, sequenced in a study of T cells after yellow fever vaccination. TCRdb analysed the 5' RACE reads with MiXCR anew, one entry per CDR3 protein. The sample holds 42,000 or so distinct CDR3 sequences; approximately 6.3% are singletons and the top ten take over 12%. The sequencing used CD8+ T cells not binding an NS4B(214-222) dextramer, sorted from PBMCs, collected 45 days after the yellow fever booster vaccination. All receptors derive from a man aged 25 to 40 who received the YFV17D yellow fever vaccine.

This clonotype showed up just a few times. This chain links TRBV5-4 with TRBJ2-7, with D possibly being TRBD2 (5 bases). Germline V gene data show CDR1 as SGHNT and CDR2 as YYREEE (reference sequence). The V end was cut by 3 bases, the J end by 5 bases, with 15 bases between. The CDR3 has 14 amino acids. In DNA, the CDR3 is TGTGCCAGCAGCTCAAGCCAGAGGGTCCACGAGCAGTACTTC. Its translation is CASSSSQRVHEQYF.

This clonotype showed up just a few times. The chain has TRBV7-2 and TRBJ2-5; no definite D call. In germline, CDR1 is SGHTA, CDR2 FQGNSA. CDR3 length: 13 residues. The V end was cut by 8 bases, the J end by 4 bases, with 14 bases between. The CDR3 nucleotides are TGTGCCAGCTCTCCGCTCCCGGGAGAGACCCAGTACTTC. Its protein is CASSPLPGETQYF.